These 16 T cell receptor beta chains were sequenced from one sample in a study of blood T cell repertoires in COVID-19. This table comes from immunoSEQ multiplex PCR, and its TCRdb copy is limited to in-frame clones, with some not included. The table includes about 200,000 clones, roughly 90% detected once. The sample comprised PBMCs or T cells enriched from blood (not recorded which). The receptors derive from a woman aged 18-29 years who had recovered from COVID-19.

The CDR3 DNA follows: TGTGCCAGCAGGAGTGACAGGGCTTCACCCCTCCACTTT. Translated, it gives CASRSDRASPLHF. The genes are TRBV2 and TRBJ1-6; 7 positions agree with TRBD1. The CDR3 is 13 residues long. Germline CDR1 and CDR2: SNHLY and FYNNEI. The V segment lost 6 bases and the J segment 9 bases; nucleotides outside the gene matches: 5. Full variable domain (remainder filled in from reference TRBV2 and TRBJ1-6): EPEVTQTPSHQVTQMGQEVILRCVPISNHLYFYWYRQILGQKVEFLVSFYNNEISEKSEIFDDQFSVERPDGSNFTLKIRSTKLEDSAMYFCASRSDRASPLHFGNGTRLTVT.

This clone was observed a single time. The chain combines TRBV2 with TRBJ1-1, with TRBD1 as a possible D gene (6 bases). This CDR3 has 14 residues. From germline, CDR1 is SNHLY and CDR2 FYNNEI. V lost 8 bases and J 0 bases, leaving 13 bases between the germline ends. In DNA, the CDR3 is TGTGCCAGCTGGGGGACACCCATGAACACTGAAGCTTTCTTT. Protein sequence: CASWGTPMNTEAFF. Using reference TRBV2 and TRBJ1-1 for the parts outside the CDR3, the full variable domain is EPEVTQTPSHQVTQMGQEVILRCVPISNHLYFYWYRQILGQKVEFLVSFYNNEISEKSEIFDDQFSVERPDGSNFTLKIRSTKLEDSAMYFCASWGTPMNTEAFFGQGTRLTVV.

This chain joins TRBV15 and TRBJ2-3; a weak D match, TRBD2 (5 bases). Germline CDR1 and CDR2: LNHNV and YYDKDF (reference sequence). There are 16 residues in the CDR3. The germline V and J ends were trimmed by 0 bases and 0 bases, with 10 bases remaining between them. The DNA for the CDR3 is TGTGCCACCAGCAGAGAGGTAGGCGGGAGCACAGATACGCAGTATTTT. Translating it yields CATSREVGGSTDTQYF.

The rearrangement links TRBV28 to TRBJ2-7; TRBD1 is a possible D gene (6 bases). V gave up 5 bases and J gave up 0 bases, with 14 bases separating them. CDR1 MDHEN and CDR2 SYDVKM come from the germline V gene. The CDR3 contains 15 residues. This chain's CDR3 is CASSLTGTSSYEQYF. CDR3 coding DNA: TGTGCCAGCAGTCTTACCGGGACAAGCTCCTACGAGCAGTACTTC.

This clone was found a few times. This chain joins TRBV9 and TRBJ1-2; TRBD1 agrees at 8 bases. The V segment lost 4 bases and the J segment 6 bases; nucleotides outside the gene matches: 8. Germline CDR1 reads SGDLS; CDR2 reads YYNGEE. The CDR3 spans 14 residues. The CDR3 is CASSRRQGSDGYTF. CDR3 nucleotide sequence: TGTGCCAGCAGCCGGAGACAGGGGTCGGATGGCTACACCTTC.

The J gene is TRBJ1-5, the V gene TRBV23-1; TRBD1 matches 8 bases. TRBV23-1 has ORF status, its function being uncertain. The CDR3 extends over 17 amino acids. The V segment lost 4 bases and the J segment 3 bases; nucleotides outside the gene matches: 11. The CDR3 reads CASSLGLGQENNQPQHF. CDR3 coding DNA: TGCGCCAGCAGTCTAGGTTTGGGACAGGAGAACAATCAGCCCCAGCATTTT.

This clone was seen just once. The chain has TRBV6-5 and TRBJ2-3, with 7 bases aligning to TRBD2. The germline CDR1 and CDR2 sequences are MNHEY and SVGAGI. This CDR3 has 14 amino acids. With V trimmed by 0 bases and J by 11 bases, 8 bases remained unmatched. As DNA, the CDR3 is TGTGCCAGCAGTTACTCGAGGGCAGCGGGGAGGCAGTATTTT. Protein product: CASSYSRAAGRQYF.

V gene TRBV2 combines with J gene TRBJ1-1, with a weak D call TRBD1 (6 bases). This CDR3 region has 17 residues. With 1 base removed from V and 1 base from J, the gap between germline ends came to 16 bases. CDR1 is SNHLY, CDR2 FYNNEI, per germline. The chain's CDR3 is CASSEEEAGVPNTEAFF. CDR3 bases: TGTGCCAGCAGTGAAGAGGAGGCAGGGGTTCCGAACACTGAAGCTTTCTTT.

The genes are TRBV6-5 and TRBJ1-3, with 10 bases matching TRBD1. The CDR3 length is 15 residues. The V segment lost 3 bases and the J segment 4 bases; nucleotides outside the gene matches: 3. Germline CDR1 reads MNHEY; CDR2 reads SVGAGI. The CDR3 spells CASSYDRGPGNTIYF. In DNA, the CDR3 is TGTGCCAGCAGTTATGACAGGGGGCCCGGAAACACCATATATTTT.

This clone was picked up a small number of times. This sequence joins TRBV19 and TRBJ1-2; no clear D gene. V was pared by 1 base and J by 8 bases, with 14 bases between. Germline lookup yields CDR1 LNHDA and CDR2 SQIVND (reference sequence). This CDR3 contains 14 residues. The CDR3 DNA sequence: TGTGCCAGTAGTATAGCCTCGGTTGGTTTGGGCTACACCTTC. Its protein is CASSIASVGLGYTF.

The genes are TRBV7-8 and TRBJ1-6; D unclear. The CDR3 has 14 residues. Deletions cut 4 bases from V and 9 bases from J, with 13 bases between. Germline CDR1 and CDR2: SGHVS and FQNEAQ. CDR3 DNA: TGTGCCAGCAGCTGGCTCGACACGACTTCACCCCTCCACTTT. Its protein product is CASSWLDTTSPLHF. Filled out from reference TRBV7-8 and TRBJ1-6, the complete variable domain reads GAGVSQSPRYKVAKRGQDVALRCDPISGHVSLFWYQQALGQGPEFLTYFQNEAQLDKSGLPSDRFFAERPEGSVSTLKIQRTQQEDSAVYLCASSWLDTTSPLHFGNGTRLTVT.

The CDR3 protein is CASTRGISGNTIYF. In nucleotides, the CDR3 is TGTGCCAGTACCAGGGGGATCTCTGGAAACACCATATATTTT. This chain uses TRBV19 with TRBJ1-3; 7 bases match TRBD1. CDR3 size: 14 residues. The J segment lost 0 bases and the V segment lost 7 bases, leaving 3 bases of the junction unmatched. CDR1 LNHDA and CDR2 SQIVND come from the germline V gene (reference sequence).

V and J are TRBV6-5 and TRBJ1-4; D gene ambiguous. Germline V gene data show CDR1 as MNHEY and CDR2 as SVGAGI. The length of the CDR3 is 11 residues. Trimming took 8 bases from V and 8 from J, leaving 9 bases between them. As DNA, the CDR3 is TGTGCCAGCCAGGAGGGAGAAAAACTGTTTTTT. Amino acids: CASQEGEKLFF.

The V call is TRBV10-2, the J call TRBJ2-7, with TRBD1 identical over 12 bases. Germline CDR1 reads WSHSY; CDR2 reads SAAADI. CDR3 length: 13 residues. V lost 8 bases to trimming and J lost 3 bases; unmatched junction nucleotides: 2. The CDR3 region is CASGDRGHYEQYF. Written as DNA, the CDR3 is TGCGCCAGCGGGGACAGGGGGCACTACGAGCAGTACTTC.

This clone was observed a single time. The CDR3 region has the DNA TGTGCCAGCAGTGGTCAGAGACTAGCAGGCCAAGAGACCCAGTACTTC. This translates into CASSGQRLAGQETQYF. The chain couples TRBV2 to TRBJ2-5, with 7 bases matching TRBD2. Germline V gene data show CDR1 as SNHLY and CDR2 as FYNNEI. The CDR3 length is 16 residues. Unmatched junction bases numbered 9, after V lost 4 bases and J lost 1 base.

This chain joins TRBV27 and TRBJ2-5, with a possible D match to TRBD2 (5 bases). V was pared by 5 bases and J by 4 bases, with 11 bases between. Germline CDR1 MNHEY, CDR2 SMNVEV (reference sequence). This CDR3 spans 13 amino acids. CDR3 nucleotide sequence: TGTGCCAGCAGTACCGGACTTAGAGAGACCCAGTACTTC. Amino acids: CASSTGLRETQYF.